A selection of T cell receptor beta chains follows, all from one sample in a study of T cell changes during pregnancy in multiple sclerosis. TCRdb keeps only in-frame clones here, not all; method: immunoSEQ multiplex PCR. The top ten clones hold approximately 0.47% of a sample with about 79,000 clones, about 90% of them seen once. The sequenced sample was CD4+ T cells from peripheral blood mononuclear cells, obtained in the second trimester of pregnancy. The receptors derive from a female donor with multiple sclerosis, enrolled in a pregnancy study. CDR3s include the opening cysteine and the closing phenylalanine or tryptophan. Each record gives: J gene, V gene, CDR3 protein.

TRBJ1-1 | TRBV7-8 | CASSLAGLNTEAFF
TRBJ1-5 | TRBV9 | CASSVAGNSQPQHF
TRBJ2-7 | TRBV10-3 | CAISPGQGAISYEQYF
TRBJ2-1 | TRBV9 | CASSPGLAGAEQFF
TRBJ2-1 | TRBV19 | CASSIGGRGGQGEQFF
TRBJ1-1 | TRBV6-1 | CASRGTGGGTEAFF
TRBJ2-1 | TRBV10-3 | CAISTGDLEQFF
TRBJ2-7 | TRBV1 | CTSSQAERTSSYEQYF
TRBJ2-7 | TRBV11-2 | CASSSNKGTSVYEQYF
TRBJ1-2 | TRBV29-1 | CSVDRGPGGYGYTF
TRBJ2-7 | TRBV2 | CASSENRVRQSEQYF
TRBJ2-3 | TRBV10-3 | CAISENSGSADTQYF
TRBJ2-2 | TRBV9 | CASSPQSRTGGLGELFF
TRBJ1-2 | TRBV28 | CASLSLQGSYGYTF
TRBJ1-1 | TRBV2 | CASGGTANTEAFF
TRBJ2-3 | TRBV27 | CASSQKQGPYTDTQYF